This T cell receptor (beta chain) derives from a study of T-cell reconstitution after alpha-beta-depleted transplantation in children. The CDR3 has 15 amino acids. This clonotype appeared many times. Library preparation (for TCRbeta) was performed with unique molecular identifiers. TCRdb recomputed calls from the PCR reads with MiXCR, one row per CDR3 protein. Among more than 500,000 distinct CDR3 sequences listed, roughly an eighth were seen once. The clonotype originates from a female patient younger than 10 who had a stem cell transplant for aplastic anemia, so the T cells may come from the graft donor. The specimen comprised PBMCs, mostly from graft donor cells, sampled 180 days after TCRalphabeta/CD19-depleted stem cell transplant. V and J are TRBV21-1 and TRBJ2-2; the D call in the table, TRBD1, was not verified against the DNA. TRBV21-1 has pseudogene status. The CDR3 protein is CASSLGTENTGELFF. In nucleotides, the CDR3 is TGTGCCAGCAGCCTCGGGACAGAGAACACCGGGGAGCTGTTTTTT.